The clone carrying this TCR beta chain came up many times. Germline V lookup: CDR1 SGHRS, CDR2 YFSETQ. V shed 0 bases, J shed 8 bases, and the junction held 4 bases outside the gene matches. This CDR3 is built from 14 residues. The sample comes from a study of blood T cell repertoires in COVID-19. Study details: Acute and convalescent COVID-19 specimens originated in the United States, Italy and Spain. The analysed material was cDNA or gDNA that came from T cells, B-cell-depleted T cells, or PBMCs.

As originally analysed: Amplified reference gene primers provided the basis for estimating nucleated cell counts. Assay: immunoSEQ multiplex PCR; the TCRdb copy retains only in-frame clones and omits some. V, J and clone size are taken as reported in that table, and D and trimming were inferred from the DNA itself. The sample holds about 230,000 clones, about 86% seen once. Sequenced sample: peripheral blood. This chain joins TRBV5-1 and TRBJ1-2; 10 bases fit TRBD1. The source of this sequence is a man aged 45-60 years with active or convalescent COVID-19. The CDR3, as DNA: TGCGCCAGCAGCTTGGCCGCGACAGGGGGCGGCTACACCTTC. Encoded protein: CASSLAATGGGYTF.